One and the same sample provided the 18 T cell receptor beta chains below, sequenced in a study of early T cells in non-severe SARS-CoV-2 infection. MiXCR, run by TCRdb on the 5' RACE reads, gives a single entry per CDR3 protein. Among around 81,000 distinct CDR3 sequences listed, more than 13% were seen once. Sequencing was carried out using whole blood. These receptors came from an adult who was a healthcare worker with PCR-confirmed SARS-CoV-2 infection or an uninfected control (not recorded which).

This clonotype was found a few times. V usage is TRBV6-2 or TRBV6-3 and J usage is TRBJ1-2; D call uncertain. CDR3 size: 12 residues. V gave up 2 bases and J gave up 6 bases, with 7 bases separating them. Per germline, CDR1 MNHEY and CDR2 SVGEGT. CDR3 region: CASSYLPHGYTF. The CDR3, as DNA: TGTGCCAGCAGTTACCTACCACATGGCTACACCTTC.

This clonotype was counted between two and nine times. This chain links TRBV7-9 with TRBJ1-4; D possibly corresponds to TRBD1 (5 bases). This CDR3 has 13 amino acids. V was clipped by 2 bases and J by 12 bases, with 13 bases between them. CDR1 SEHNR and CDR2 FQNEAQ come from the germline V gene (reference sequence). The CDR3 sequence: CASSLPLLGELFF. CDR3 bases: TGTGCCAGCAGCTTACCCCTCTTAGGGGAACTGTTTTTT.

Note on this clonotype: The DNA is omitted, as the CDR3 cannot be located on it reliably, and the CDR3 follows TCRdb's listing. The chain joins TRBV7-9 to TRBJ1-4; the DNA was not used to check the table's D call, TRBD1. Germline assignment: CDR1 SEHNR and CDR2 FQNEAQ (reference sequence). The CDR3 is 14 amino acids long, termini counted. This CDR3 reads CASSFGQGNEKLSF.

This clonotype has just a few counts. This chain uses TRBV9 with TRBJ1-3; maybe TRBD1 (6 bases). The CDR3 loop spans 16 amino acids. V dropped 2 bases and J dropped 0 bases, with 12 bases sitting between them. Germline loops: CDR1 SGDLS, CDR2 YYNGEE. The CDR3 loop reads CASSVTGTHSGNTIYF. As DNA, the CDR3 is TGTGCCAGCAGCGTCACGGGGACACACTCTGGAAACACCATATATTTT. Filled out from reference TRBV9 and TRBJ1-3, the complete variable domain reads DSGVTQTPKHLITATGQRVTLRCSPRSGDLSVYWYQQSLDQGLQFLIQYYNGEERAKGNILERFSAQQFPDLHSELNLSSLELGDSALYFCASSVTGTHSGNTIYFGEGSWLTVV.

The chain employs TRBV12-3 or TRBV12-4 and TRBJ2-1; D remains ambiguous. This CDR3 spans 11 amino acids. Between the trimmed V and J ends, which lost 6 bases and 9 bases, there was a span of 9 bases. The CDR3 sequence is CASRGPFEQFF. In nucleotides, the CDR3 is TGTGCCAGCAGGGGTCCGTTTGAGCAGTTCTTC.

The chain joins TRBV28 to TRBJ1-1; a possible D gene is TRBD1 (6 bases). The CDR3 runs to 13 residues. The V end was cut by 6 bases, the J end by 4 bases, with 12 bases between. From germline, CDR1 is MDHEN and CDR2 SYDVKM. CDR3 protein: CASRTGWSTEAFF. CDR3 bases: TGTGCCAGCAGAACAGGGTGGAGCACTGAAGCTTTCTTT.

This clonotype occurred many times. The chain employs TRBV9 and TRBJ1-1; D ambiguous. The ends were cut back, 0 bases at V and 2 bases at J, with 11 bases in the middle. CDR3 length: 15 residues. Germline loops: CDR1 SGDLS, CDR2 YYNGEE. CDR3 sequence: CASSVGGMSNTEAFF. CDR3 bases: TGTGCCAGCAGCGTAGGTGGCATGAGTAACACTGAAGCTTTCTTT.

V gene TRBV7-8 combines with J gene TRBJ1-4; 8 bases fit TRBD1. Germline V gene data show CDR1 as SGHVS and CDR2 as FQNEAQ. The CDR3 consists of 15 residues. The V and J ends lost 3 bases and 2 bases, in that order; junction bases with no gene match: 2. In nucleotides, the CDR3 is TGTGCCAGCAGCTTGACAGGGGTGACTAATGAAAAACTGTTTTTT. This codes for CASSLTGVTNEKLFF. The variable domain in full, completed from reference TRBV7-8 and TRBJ1-4, reads GAGVSQSPRYKVAKRGQDVALRCDPISGHVSLFWYQQALGQGPEFLTYFQNEAQLDKSGLPSDRFFAERPEGSVSTLKIQRTQQEDSAVYLCASSLTGVTNEKLFFGSGTQLSVL.

This chain connects TRBV20-1 to TRBJ2-1; a possible D gene is TRBD1 (6 bases). Germline V gene data show CDR1 as DFQATT and CDR2 as SNEGSKA (reference sequence). This CDR3 region has 11 residues. The CDR3 DNA follows: TGCAGCGGGACATTCTACAATGAGCAGTTCTTC. It translates to CSGTFYNEQFF.

CDR3 in amino acids: CASSARWTGGGPGELFF. DNA for the CDR3: TGTGCCAGCAGTGCCCGCTGGACAGGGGGTGGGCCCGGGGAGCTGTTTTTT. The chain recombines TRBV2 with TRBJ2-2; 10 bases align to TRBD1. With 4 bases clipped from V and 6 bases from J, the junction kept 11 bases outside the gene matches. CDR3 length: 17 residues. Germline V gives CDR1 SNHLY, CDR2 FYNNEI.

This clonotype was picked up a small number of times. The chain recombines TRBV18 with TRBJ2-2; D gene uncertain. Germline V gene lookup returns CDR1 KGHSH and CDR2 LQKENI. The CDR3 consists of 16 residues. V lost 2 bases to trimming and J lost 1 base, with 11 bases between them. CDR3 sequence reads: CASSPSIALNTGELFF. In nucleotides, the CDR3 is TGTGCCAGCTCACCAAGTATAGCCCTGAACACCGGGGAGCTGTTTTTT.

The table lists this clonotype with a few counts. The genes are TRBV28 and TRBJ1-2, with unresolved D. CDR3 length: 11 residues. Germline CDR1 and CDR2: MDHEN and SYDVKM. Trimming stripped 2 bases from V and 9 bases from J, with 7 bases between. CDR3 sequence: CASSLSESYTF. In DNA, the CDR3 is TGTGCCAGCAGTTTAAGTGAGAGCTACACCTTC.

This clonotype has just a few counts. The V and J genes are TRBV5-5 and TRBJ2-3; 8 bases agree with TRBD2. This CDR3 spans 15 amino acids. The germline CDR1 and CDR2 sequences are SGHKS and YYEKEE (reference sequence). Trimming at V came to 2 bases and at J to 1 base, leaving 3 bases not matched to a gene. Written as DNA, the CDR3 is TGTGCCAGCAGCTTTCATAGCGGGGGCACAGATACGCAGTATTTT. Protein sequence: CASSFHSGGTDTQYF.

The rearrangement uses TRBV11-2 and TRBJ2-1; 11 positions agree with TRBD2. The CDR3 totals 15 residues. CDR1 SGHAT and CDR2 FQNNGV come from the germline V gene. Trimming removed 5 bases from V and 4 bases from J; junction bases left unmatched: 4. This CDR3 reads CASSALAGEYNEQFF. CDR3 coding DNA: TGTGCCAGCAGCGCACTAGCGGGGGAGTACAATGAGCAGTTCTTC.

The chain recombines TRBV19 with TRBJ1-6, with 7 nucleotides matching TRBD1. This CDR3 contains 16 residues. Germline V gene sequence: CDR1 LNHDA, CDR2 SQIVND (reference sequence). J lost 7 bases, V lost 4 bases, and 10 bases had no gene match. The CDR3 here is CASSRSPTGTNSPLHF. The CDR3 region has the DNA TGTGCCAGTAGTAGATCCCCGACAGGGACAAATTCACCCCTCCACTTT. Variable domain in full (rest from reference TRBV19 and TRBJ1-6): DGGITQSPKYLFRKEGQNVTLSCEQNLNHDAMYWYRQDPGQGLRLIYYSQIVNDFQKGDIAEGYSVSREKKESFPLTVTSAQKNPTAFYLCASSRSPTGTNSPLHFGNGTRLTVT.

V usage is TRBV6-9 and J usage is TRBJ2-7, with D perhaps matching TRBD2 (5 bases). V lost 5 bases and J lost 1, with 15 bases in between. Germline CDR1 and CDR2: MNHGY and SVAAGI. The CDR3 has 15 residues. CDR3: CASSDRDFESYEQYF. As DNA, the CDR3 is TGTGCCAGCAGTGACCGGGATTTCGAATCCTACGAGCAGTACTTC.

This clonotype was seen at least ten times. The junction departs from the called germline gene at one end, perhaps through a read error. The V and J genes are TRBV6-5 and TRBJ1-1; D perhaps matches TRBD1 (5 bases). CDR1 is MNHEY and CDR2 is SVGAGI in the germline V gene. This CDR3 is built from 16 residues. The CDR3 region has the DNA TGTGTCAGCACTAAAAAACCGGGACTAATGAACACTGAAGCTTTCTTT. This sequence encodes CVSTKKPGLMNTEAFF.

This chain links TRBV12-5 with TRBJ2-3; D could derive from TRBD1 or TRBD2 (5 bases each). CDR3 length equals 15 residues. V gave up 3 bases and J gave up 4 bases, with 14 bases separating them. The germline V gene encodes CDR1 LGHNT and CDR2 FRNRAP. The CDR3 coding sequence is TGTGCTAGTGGTTTTGGGGGTCTAGCCGCAGATACGCAGTATTTT. Translated: CASGFGGLAADTQYF.